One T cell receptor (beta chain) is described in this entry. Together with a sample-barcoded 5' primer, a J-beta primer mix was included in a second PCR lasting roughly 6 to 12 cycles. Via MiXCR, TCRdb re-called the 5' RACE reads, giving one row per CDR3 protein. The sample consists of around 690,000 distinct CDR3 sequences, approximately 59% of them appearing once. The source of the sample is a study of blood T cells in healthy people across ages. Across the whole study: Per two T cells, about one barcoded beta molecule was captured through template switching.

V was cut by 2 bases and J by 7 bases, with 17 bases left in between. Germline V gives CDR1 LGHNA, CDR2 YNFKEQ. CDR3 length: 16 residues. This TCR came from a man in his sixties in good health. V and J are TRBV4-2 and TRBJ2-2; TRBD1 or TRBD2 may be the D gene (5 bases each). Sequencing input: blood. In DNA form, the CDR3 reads TGTGCCAGCAGCCAATCGGGACGAGCGGTGAACGGGGAGCTGTTTTTT. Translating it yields CASSQSGRAVNGELFF.